One sample yielded the 18 T cell receptor beta chains listed below, sequenced in a study of T cells in women clearing cervical HPV infection. The data were produced by immunoSEQ multiplex PCR, yet TCRdb's version contains in-frame clones alone and is incomplete. The sample data list about 15,000 clones. Input material: blood buffy coat. Receptors were obtained from a woman aged 18 to 75 with a cervical HPV16 infection that either progressed to CIN3+ or cleared (not recorded which).

Regarding this clone: The read stops 3 residues short of the end of the CDR3; the missing end is completed from the germline J gene. The chain is built from TRBV5-4 and TRBJ2-1; D possibly corresponds to TRBD1 (6 bases). Trimming shortened V by 3 bases and J by 4 bases, and 17 bases separated the two germline ends. Per the germline V gene, CDR1 is SGHNT and CDR2 is YYREEE (reference sequence). The CDR3 is 16 residues long. CDR3 residues: CASSSSSGQIYNEQFF. Partial CDR3 DNA: TGTGCCAGCAGCTCTTCTTCTGGACAGATATACAATGAG.

Comment on this clone: The observed sequence ends 3 residues before the CDR3 terminus, with the missing tail filled in from the germline J gene. The chain employs TRBV7-8 and TRBJ2-7; a weak D match, TRBD1 (5 bases). V lost 4 bases to trimming and J lost 2 bases, with 12 bases between them. Germline CDR1 is SGHVS and CDR2 is FQNEAQ. There are 14 residues in the CDR3. The CDR3 protein is CASSSNRIPYEQYF. The sequenced CDR3 bases are TGTGCCAGCAGCTCTAACAGGATCCCCTACGAG.

Regarding this clone: Coverage ceases 3 residues before the CDR3 finishes, and the germline J gene fills in the end. This chain connects TRBV14 to TRBJ2-3; 9 bases match TRBD2. Germline CDR1 is SGHDN and CDR2 is FVKESK. This CDR3 region has 16 residues. CDR3 amino acids: CASSEKRLAVQETQYF. CDR3 bases read: TGTGCCAGCAGCGAAAAAAGACTAGCGGTACAAGAGACG.

Points on this clone: The junction does not match germline at one end; this may be a read error. The DNA ends 3 residues before the CDR3 does, and the rest of the CDR3 is filled in from the germline J gene. This specimen includes other DNA sequences encoding the same CDR3. This chain connects TRBV2 to TRBJ1-3; 8 nucleotides line up with TRBD1. This CDR3 spans 16 amino acids. Germline assignment: CDR1 SNHLY and CDR2 FYNNEI. CDR3 DNA, as far as it was read: TGTGCCAGCAGCGAAAGGACAGGGAACTCTGGAAACACA. This translates into CASSERTGNSGNT. The full CDR3 protein is CASSERTGNSGNTIYF.

As concerns this clone: The read terminates 3 residues ahead of where the CDR3 ends, so the germline J gene completes it. The chain carries TRBV7-6 and TRBJ2-6, with D unresolved. The length of the CDR3 is 13 residues. The germline gives CDR1 SGHVS, CDR2 FNYEAQ. V was pared by 3 bases and J by 2 bases, with 2 bases between. The covered CDR3 bases are TGTGCCAGCAGCTTTACTGGGGCCAACGTC. As protein: CASSFTGANV. The entire CDR3 reads CASSFTGANVLTF.

For this clone: The read comes to an end 3 residues before the CDR3 does, leaving the germline J gene to fill in the end. The V gene is TRBV20-1, the J gene TRBJ2-7; TRBD2 is a possible D gene (6 bases). The germline V gene encodes CDR1 DFQATT and CDR2 SNEGSKA (reference sequence). This CDR3 comprises 14 residues. Trimming took 4 bases from V and 4 from J, leaving 17 bases between them. CDR3 DNA, as far as it was read: TGCAGTGCTACAAGGGGAGGAGGACGGTACGAG. Translation: CSATRGGGRYE. The full CDR3 protein is CSATRGGGRYEQYF.

By frequency, this clone registers large. The read comes to an end 3 residues before the CDR3 does, leaving the germline J gene to fill in the end. The chain carries TRBV5-1 and TRBJ2-3, with D possibly matching TRBD1 (6 bases). There are 14 residues in the CDR3. Trimming pared 2 bases from V and 1 base from J, leaving 8 bases between. In germline, CDR1 is SGHRS, CDR2 YFSETQ. CDR3 sequence: CASSLGQRTDTQYF. CDR3 bases read: TGCGCCAGCAGCTTAGGACAGCGCACAGATACG.

Details on this clone: With the read ending 3 residues before the CDR3 end, the germline J gene is used to fill in that end. The J gene is TRBJ2-2, the V gene TRBV12-5; TRBD2 aligns across 13 bases. Trimming removed 6 bases from V and 0 bases from J; junction bases left unmatched: 13. CDR1 and CDR2 from the germline V gene are LGHNT and FRNRAP. This CDR3 contains 20 residues. Partial CDR3 DNA: TGTGCTAGTGGGAGGCGAGGTGGGACTAGCGGGGCCCCGAACACCGGGGAG. Translation: CASGRRGGTSGAPNTGE. The entire CDR3 protein is CASGRRGGTSGAPNTGELFF.

With respect to this clone: The read gets to within 3 residues of the CDR3 end, and the germline J gene fills in the rest. This sequence joins TRBV7-2 and TRBJ2-5; D not resolved. The CDR3 is made up of 11 amino acids. Trimming cost V 2 bases and J 4 bases, with 2 bases left between them. Germline loops: CDR1 SGHTA, CDR2 FQGNSA. The sequenced part of the CDR3 DNA is TGTGCCAGCAGCTTACTAGAGACC. Translation: CASSLLET. The CDR3 in full is CASSLLETQYF.

About this clone itself: The missing CDR3 end, 3 residues past where the read stops, is filled in from the germline J gene. V gene TRBV15 combines with J gene TRBJ2-1; possible D gene TRBD2, 7 bases. This CDR3 is built from 13 residues. V was trimmed by 3 bases and J by 7 bases, leaving 10 bases between them. Germline V gives CDR1 LNHNV, CDR2 YYDKDF (reference sequence). CDR3 in amino acids: CATSRRGLNEQFF. The sequenced CDR3 bases are TGTGCCACCAGCAGGCGGGGGCTTAATGAG. The full variable domain, in which reference TRBV15 and TRBJ2-1 provide the parts outside the CDR3, is DAMVIQNPRYQVTQFGKPVTLSCSQTLNHNVMYWYQQKSSQAPKLLFHYYDKDFNNEADTPDNFQSRRPNTSFCFLDIRSPGLGDTAMYLCATSRRGLNEQFFGPGTRLTVL.

Of note for this clone: Read sequence stops 3 residues before the CDR3 end, and the germline J gene provides the missing end. This chain links TRBV29-1 with TRBJ1-2, with TRBD1 matching 10 bases. The germline CDR1 and CDR2 sequences are SQVTM and ANQGSEA. There are 17 residues in the CDR3. The sequenced part of the CDR3 DNA is TGCAGCGCGATAGATGGAGGGACAGGGGTTCGTGGAAGGGGC. Protein product: CSAIDGGTGVRGRG. The full CDR3 reads CSAIDGGTGVRGRGYTF.

Turning to this clone: Coverage ceases 3 residues before the CDR3 finishes, and the germline J gene fills in the end. V usage is TRBV28 and J usage is TRBJ2-7; 9 bases match TRBD1. The CDR3 is 14 amino acids. CDR1 MDHEN and CDR2 SYDVKM come from the germline V gene. Trimming cost V 2 bases and J 5 bases; bases outside gene matches: 4. The CDR3 sequence is CASSLEQGADEQYF. Partial CDR3 DNA: TGTGCCAGCAGTTTAGAACAGGGGGCTGACGAG.

On this clone: Read sequence stops 3 residues before the CDR3 end, and the germline J gene provides the missing end. The J gene is TRBJ1-5, the V gene TRBV2, with 7 bases identical to TRBD1. Germline trimming cut 6 bases from V and 7 bases from J; bases unmatched to any gene: 12. CDR1 is SNHLY, CDR2 FYNNEI, per germline. The CDR3 covers 15 residues. This CDR3 is CASRREGASGQPQHF. The CDR3 bases that were read are TGTGCCAGCAGGAGGGAGGGGGCCTCGGGCCAGCCC.

Points on this clone: The missing CDR3 end, 3 residues past where the read stops, is filled in from the germline J gene. This sequence joins TRBV11-2 and TRBJ2-1; no definite D call. Trimming cost V 5 bases and J 6 bases, with 17 bases left between them. The CDR3 length is 15 residues. Germline V gene data show CDR1 as SGHAT and CDR2 as FQNNGV. CDR3 DNA, as far as it was read: TGTGCCAGCAGCCTACTTAGGGTTTCCCCCAATGAG. Translated, it gives CASSLLRVSPNE. The whole CDR3 protein is CASSLLRVSPNEQFF.

By frequency, this clone registers medium-sized. The CDR3 goes on 3 residues after the read ends, and that part is filled in from the germline J gene. This chain joins TRBV19 and TRBJ2-5, with 8 bases that match TRBD2. Trimming cost V 4 bases and J 5 bases; bases outside gene matches: 3. Germline CDR1 is LNHDA and CDR2 is SQIVND (reference sequence). The CDR3 extends over 13 amino acids. The sequenced CDR3 bases are TGTGCCAGTAGTAGGACTAGCAGGGAGACC. The encoded protein is CASSRTSRET. The full-length CDR3 reads as CASSRTSRETQYF.

Of note for this clone: The read finishes 3 residues shy of the CDR3 end, and the germline J gene is used to complete it. The gene calls are TRBV20-1 and TRBJ1-5; TRBD1 might be the D (5 bases). V lost 6 bases to trimming and J lost 5 bases, with 11 bases between them. The CDR3 is 12 residues long. Germline V gives CDR1 DFQATT, CDR2 SNEGSKA (reference sequence). The sequenced CDR3 bases are TGCAGTGCCCGAGGAGGGGATCAGCCC. It codes for CSARGGDQP. From start to end, the CDR3 is CSARGGDQPQHF.

A word on this clone: Read data end 3 residues before the CDR3 end; the end is taken from the germline J gene. J is TRBJ2-2 and V is TRBV18; 7 bases map to TRBD2. Looked up from germline, CDR1 is KGHSH and CDR2 is LQKENI. The CDR3 has 16 amino acids. CDR3 DNA (partial): TGTGCCAGCTCGCGGGGGTATCTCTCTGGGGCCAACGTG. It yields the protein CASSRGYLSGANV. The whole CDR3 protein is CASSRGYLSGANVLFF.

This clone is called large (0.1 to 1%) based on its frequency. The read terminates 3 residues before the CDR3 end, so the remaining end is supplied by the germline J gene. The sample carries other DNA sequences with the same CDR3. The J gene is TRBJ1-2, the V gene TRBV6-2 or TRBV6-3, with unresolved D. Germline values: CDR1 MNHEY, CDR2 SVGEGT. The CDR3 length is 11 residues. The sequenced CDR3 bases are TGTGCCAGCAGTTATTCCTACGAC. Protein product: CASSYSYD. The full CDR3 protein is CASSYSYDYTF.